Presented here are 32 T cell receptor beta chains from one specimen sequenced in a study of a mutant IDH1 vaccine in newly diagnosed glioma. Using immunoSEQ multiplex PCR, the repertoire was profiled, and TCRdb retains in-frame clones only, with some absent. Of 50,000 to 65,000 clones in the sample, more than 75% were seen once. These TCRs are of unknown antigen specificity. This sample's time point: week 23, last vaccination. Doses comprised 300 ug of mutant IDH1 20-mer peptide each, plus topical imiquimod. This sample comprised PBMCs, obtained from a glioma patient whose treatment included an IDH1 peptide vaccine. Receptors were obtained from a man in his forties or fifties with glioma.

The CDR3 is CASSSGTGQKYEQYF. CDR3 DNA: TGTGCCAGCAGCAGCGGGACAGGCCAGAAATACGAGCAGTACTTC. J is TRBJ2-7 and V is TRBV6-5; TRBD1 might be the D (8 bases). The germline V gene encodes CDR1 MNHEY and CDR2 SVGAGI. V gave up 6 bases and J gave up 4 bases, with 19 bases separating them. This CDR3 is built from 15 residues.

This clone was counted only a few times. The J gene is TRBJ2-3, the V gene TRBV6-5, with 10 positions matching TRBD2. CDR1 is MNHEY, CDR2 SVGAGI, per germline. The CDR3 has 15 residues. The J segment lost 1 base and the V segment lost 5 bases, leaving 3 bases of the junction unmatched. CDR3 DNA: TGTGCCAGCAGTCCCGGGACTAGCGGCACAGATACGCAGTATTTT. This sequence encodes CASSPGTSGTDTQYF.

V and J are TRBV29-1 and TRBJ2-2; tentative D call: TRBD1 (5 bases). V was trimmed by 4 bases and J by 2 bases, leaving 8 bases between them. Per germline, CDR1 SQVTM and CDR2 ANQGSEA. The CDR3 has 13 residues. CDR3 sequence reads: CSVGGHNTGELFF. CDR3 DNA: TGCAGCGTTGGAGGACATAACACCGGGGAGCTGTTTTTT.

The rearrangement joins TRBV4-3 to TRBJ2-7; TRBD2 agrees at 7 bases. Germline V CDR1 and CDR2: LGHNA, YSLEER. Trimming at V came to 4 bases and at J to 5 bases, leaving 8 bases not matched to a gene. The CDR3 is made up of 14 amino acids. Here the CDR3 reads CASSPGGGLDEQYF. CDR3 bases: TGCGCCAGCAGCCCCGGGGGAGGGCTGGACGAGCAGTACTTC.

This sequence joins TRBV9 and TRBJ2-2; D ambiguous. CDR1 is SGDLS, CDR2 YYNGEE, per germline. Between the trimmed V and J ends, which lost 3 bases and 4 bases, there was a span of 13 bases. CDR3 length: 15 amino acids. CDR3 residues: CASSGPSELTGELFF. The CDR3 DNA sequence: TGTGCCAGCAGCGGCCCAAGCGAGCTCACCGGGGAGCTGTTTTTT.

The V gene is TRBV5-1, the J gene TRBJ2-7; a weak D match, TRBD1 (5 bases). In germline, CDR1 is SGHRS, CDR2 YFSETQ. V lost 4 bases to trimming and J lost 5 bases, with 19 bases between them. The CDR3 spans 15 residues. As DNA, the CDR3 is TGCGCCAGCAGCATAGGGCAGGGCCCCCTGCACGAGCAGTACTTC. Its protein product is CASSIGQGPLHEQYF.

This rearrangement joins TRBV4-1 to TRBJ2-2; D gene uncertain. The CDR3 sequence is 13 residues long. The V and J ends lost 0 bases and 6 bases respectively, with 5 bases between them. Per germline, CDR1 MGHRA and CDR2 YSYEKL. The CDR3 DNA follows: TGCGCCAGCAGCCAAGAAACGGCCGGGGAGCTGTTTTTT. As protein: CASSQETAGELFF.

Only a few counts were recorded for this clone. This CDR3 reads CASSQSRQSYGYTF. The DNA of the CDR3 is TGCGCCAGCAGCCAATCAAGGCAGAGCTATGGCTACACCTTC. The chain is built from TRBV4-3 and TRBJ1-2; D unresolved. Germline V CDR1 and CDR2: LGHNA, YSLEER. The CDR3 totals 14 residues. The germline V and J ends were trimmed by 2 bases and 4 bases, with 11 bases remaining between them.

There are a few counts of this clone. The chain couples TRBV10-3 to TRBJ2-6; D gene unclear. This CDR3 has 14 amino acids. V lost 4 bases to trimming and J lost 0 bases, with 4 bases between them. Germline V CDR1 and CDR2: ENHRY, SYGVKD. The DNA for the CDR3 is TGTGCCATCAGTGGTAGCTCTGGGGCCAACGTCCTGACTTTC. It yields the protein CAISGSSGANVLTF.

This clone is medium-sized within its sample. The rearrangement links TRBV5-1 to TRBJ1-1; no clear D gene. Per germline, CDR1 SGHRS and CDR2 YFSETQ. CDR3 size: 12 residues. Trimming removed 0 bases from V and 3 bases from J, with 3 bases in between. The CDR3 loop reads CASSLGDTEAFF. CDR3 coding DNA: TGCGCCAGCAGCTTGGGAGACACTGAAGCTTTCTTT.

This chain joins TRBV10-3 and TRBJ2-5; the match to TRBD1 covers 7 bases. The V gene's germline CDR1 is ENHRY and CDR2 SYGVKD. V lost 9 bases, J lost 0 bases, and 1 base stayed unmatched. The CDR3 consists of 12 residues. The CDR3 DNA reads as TGTGCCATTGGGACAGACCAAGAGACCCAGTACTTC. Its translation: CAIGTDQETQYF.

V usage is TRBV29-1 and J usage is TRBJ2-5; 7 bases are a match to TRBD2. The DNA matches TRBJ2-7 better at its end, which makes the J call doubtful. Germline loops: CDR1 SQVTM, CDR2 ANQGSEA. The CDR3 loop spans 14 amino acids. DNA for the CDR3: TGCAGCGTTGGGGGCGGCGGGAGCTCCTACGAGCAGTACTTC. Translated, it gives CSVGGGGSSYEQYF.

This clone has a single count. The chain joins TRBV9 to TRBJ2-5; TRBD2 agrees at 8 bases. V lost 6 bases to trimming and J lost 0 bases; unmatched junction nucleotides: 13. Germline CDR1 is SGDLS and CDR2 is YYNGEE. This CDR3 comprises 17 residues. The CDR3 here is CASNRGDGRGYQETQYF. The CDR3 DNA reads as TGTGCCAGCAACAGAGGAGACGGGAGGGGGTACCAAGAGACCCAGTACTTC.

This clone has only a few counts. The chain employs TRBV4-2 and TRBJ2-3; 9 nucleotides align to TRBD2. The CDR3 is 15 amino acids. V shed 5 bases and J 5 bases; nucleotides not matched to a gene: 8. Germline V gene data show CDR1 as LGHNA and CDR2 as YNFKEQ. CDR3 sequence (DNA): TGTGCCAGCAGCTCAAAAGCGGGAGGAGGAGATACGCAGTATTTT. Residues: CASSSKAGGGDTQYF.

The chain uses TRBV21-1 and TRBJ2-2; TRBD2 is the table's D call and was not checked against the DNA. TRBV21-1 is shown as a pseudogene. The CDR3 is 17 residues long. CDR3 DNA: TGTGCCAGCAGCAAAGATCCTCCAGGGAGGGACACCGGGGAGCTGTTTTTT. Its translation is CASSKDPPGRDTGELFF.

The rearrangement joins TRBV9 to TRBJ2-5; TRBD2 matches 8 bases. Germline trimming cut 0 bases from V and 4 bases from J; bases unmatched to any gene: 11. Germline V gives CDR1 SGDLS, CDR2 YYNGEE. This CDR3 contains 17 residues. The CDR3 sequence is CASSVGWAGGRGETQYF. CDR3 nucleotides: TGTGCCAGCAGCGTAGGGTGGGCGGGAGGAAGGGGAGAGACCCAGTACTTC.

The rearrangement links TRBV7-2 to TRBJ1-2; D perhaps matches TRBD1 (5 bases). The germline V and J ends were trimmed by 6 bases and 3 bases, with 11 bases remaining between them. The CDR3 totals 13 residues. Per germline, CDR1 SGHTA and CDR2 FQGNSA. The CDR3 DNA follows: TGTGCCAGCAGTTACGGGACTGACTATGGCTACACCTTC. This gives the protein CASSYGTDYGYTF.

CDR3 amino acids: CASSPRTGGGTDTQYF. DNA for the CDR3: TGTGCCAGCTCACCCCGGACAGGGGGGGGCACAGATACGCAGTATTTT. This chain uses TRBV18 with TRBJ2-3; TRBD1 agrees at 10 bases. This CDR3 has 16 amino acids. Germline CDR1 reads KGHSH; CDR2 reads LQKENI. The junction had 4 bases not matched to a gene; V was cut back by 3 bases and J by 1 base.

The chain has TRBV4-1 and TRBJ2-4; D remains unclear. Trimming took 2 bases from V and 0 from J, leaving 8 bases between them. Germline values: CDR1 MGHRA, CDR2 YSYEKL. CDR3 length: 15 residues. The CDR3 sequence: CASSQLPEAKNIQYF. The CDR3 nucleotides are TGCGCCAGCAGCCAACTACCCGAAGCCAAAAACATTCAGTACTTC.

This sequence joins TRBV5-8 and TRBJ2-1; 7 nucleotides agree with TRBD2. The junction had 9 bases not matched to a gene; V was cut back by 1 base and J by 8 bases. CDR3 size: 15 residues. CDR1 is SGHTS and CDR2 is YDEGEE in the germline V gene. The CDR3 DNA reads TGTGCCAGCAGCTTGCCGGGAGGCTCCCAGGATGAGCAGTTCTTC. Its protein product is CASSLPGGSQDEQFF.

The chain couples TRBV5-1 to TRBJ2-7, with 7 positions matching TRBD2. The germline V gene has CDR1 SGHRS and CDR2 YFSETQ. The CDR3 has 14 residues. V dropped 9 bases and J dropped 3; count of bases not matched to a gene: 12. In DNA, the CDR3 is TGCGCCACGCGGGGGAGCGAGGGGAGCTACGAGCAGTACTTC. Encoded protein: CATRGSEGSYEQYF.

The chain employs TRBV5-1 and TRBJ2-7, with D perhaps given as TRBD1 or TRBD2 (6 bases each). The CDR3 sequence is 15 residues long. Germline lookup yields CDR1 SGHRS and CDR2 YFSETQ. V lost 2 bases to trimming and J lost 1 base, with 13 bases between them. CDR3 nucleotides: TGCGCCAGCAGCTTCGCGGAGGGGGAGTCCTACGAGCAGTACTTC. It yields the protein CASSFAEGESYEQYF.

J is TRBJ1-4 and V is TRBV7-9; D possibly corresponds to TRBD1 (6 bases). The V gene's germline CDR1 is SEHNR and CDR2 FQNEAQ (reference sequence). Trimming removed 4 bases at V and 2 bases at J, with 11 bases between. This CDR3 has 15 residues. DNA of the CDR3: TGTGCCAGCAGCTCCACAGGGAACACTAATGAAAAACTGTTTTTT. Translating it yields CASSSTGNTNEKLFF.

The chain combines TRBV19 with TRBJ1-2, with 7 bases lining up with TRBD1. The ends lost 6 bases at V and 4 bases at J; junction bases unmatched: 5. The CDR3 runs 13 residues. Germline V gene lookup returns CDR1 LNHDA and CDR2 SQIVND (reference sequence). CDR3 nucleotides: TGTGCCAGTAGCCCACAGGGGTTCTATGGCTACACCTTC. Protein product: CASSPQGFYGYTF.

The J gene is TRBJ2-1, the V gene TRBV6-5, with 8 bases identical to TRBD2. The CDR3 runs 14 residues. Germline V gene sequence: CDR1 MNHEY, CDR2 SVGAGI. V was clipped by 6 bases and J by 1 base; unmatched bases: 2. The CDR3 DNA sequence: TGTGCCAGCAGAGCGGGAGCATCCTACAATGAGCAGTTCTTC. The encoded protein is CASRAGASYNEQFF.

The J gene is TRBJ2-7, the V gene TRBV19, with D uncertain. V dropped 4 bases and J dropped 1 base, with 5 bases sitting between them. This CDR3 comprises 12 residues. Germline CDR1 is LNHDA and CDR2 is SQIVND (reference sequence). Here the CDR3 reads CASSNFSYEQYF. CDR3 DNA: TGTGCCAGTAGTAACTTTTCCTACGAGCAGTACTTC.

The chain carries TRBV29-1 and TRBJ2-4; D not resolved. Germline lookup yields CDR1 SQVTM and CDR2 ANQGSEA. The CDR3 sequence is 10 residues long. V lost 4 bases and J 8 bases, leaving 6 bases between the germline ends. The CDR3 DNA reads TGCAGCGTTGGGGTTGACATTCAGTACTTC. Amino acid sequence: CSVGVDIQYF.

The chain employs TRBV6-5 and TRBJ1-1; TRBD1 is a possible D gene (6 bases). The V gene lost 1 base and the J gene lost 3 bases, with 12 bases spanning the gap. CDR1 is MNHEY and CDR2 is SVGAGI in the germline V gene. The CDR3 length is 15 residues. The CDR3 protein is CASSYWGGGDTEAFF. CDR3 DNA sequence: TGTGCCAGCAGTTACTGGGGGGGCGGGGACACTGAAGCTTTCTTT.

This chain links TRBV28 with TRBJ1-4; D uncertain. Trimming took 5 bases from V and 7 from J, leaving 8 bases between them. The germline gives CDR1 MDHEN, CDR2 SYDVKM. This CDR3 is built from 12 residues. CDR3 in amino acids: CASSTYPEKLFF. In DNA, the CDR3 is TGTGCCAGCAGTACCTACCCTGAAAAACTGTTTTTT.

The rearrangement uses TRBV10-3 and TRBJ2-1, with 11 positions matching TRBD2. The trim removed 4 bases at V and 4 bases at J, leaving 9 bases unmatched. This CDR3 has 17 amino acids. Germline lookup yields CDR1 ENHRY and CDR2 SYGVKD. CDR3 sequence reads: CAISALGTSGMYNEQFF. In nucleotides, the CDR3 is TGTGCCATCAGTGCCCTCGGGACTAGCGGAATGTACAATGAGCAGTTCTTC.

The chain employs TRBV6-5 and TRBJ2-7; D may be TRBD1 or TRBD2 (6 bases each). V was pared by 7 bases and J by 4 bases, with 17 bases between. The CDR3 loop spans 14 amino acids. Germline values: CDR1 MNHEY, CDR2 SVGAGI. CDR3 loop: CASTELGGGYEQYF. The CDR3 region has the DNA TGTGCCAGCACCGAACTCGGAGGGGGTTACGAGCAGTACTTC.

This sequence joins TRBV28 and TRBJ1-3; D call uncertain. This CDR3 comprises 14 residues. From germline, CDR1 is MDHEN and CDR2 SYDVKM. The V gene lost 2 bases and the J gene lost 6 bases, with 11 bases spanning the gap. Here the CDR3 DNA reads TGTGCCAGCAGTTTACGTTTCCGATTAAACACCATATATTTT. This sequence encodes CASSLRFRLNTIYF.